This TCR beta chain was captured by sequencing in a study of T cells in Graves' hyperthyroidism and ophthalmopathy. Study background: Peripheral blood sampling occurred at initial diagnosis, before any treatment.

V shed 0 bases and J shed 0 bases, with 12 bases lying between them. The CDR3 has 17 residues. Germline loops: CDR1 KGHDR, CDR2 SFDVKD. This clonotype appeared a few times. Amplification of TCR beta CDR3 regions was performed using RNA transcripts as template. During a first-round RT-PCR of the TCR CDR3, the HTBI primer set was used. Using its own MiXCR run on the multiplex PCR reads, TCRdb lists one record per CDR3 protein. There are hundreds of thousands of distinct CDR3 sequences in the sample; 15% to 20% occur only once, and about 51% lies in the top ten. Sequences were obtained from blood. The chain is built from TRBV24-1 and TRBJ2-3; D is possibly TRBD1 (5 bases). The clonotype was recovered from a woman between 55 and 75 years old with Graves' ophthalmopathy. In DNA form, the CDR3 reads TGTGCCACCAGTGATTTGGGGGCCACTACTAGCACAGATACGCAGTATTTT. This codes for CATSDLGATTSTDTQYF.